One TCR beta chain is described in this entry. The antigen is unknown. Using immunoSEQ multiplex PCR, the repertoire was profiled, and TCRdb retains in-frame clones only, with some absent. The sample lists 90,000 to 120,000 clones; roughly 87% were seen once. The data are from a study of graft-versus-host responses after intestinal transplantation. Across the study: Recipients had transplants, and these were multivisceral, liver-intestinal, or isolated intestinal. Each patient got anti-thymocyte globulin induction, then tacrolimus and steroids for around three years. General study points: GvH clones appeared in recipient marrow, some first in ileum or blood. Peak circulating GvH clone levels were associated with early post-transplant HvG declines.

Trimming removed 6 bases from V and 2 bases from J, with 14 bases in between. The CDR3 has 14 residues. Germline CDR1 reads MNHNS; CDR2 reads SASEGT. The TCR was taken from a human donor who was the organ donor for an intestinal transplant. This chain joins TRBV6-1 and TRBJ2-7; D may be TRBD1 (5 bases). Here the sequenced sample was unstimulated CD4+ T cells sorted from spleen or lymph node cells, taken before transplant. The CDR3: CASSPYAGTYEQYF. DNA of the CDR3: TGTGCCAGCAGCCCGTACGCAGGGACCTACGAGCAGTACTTC.